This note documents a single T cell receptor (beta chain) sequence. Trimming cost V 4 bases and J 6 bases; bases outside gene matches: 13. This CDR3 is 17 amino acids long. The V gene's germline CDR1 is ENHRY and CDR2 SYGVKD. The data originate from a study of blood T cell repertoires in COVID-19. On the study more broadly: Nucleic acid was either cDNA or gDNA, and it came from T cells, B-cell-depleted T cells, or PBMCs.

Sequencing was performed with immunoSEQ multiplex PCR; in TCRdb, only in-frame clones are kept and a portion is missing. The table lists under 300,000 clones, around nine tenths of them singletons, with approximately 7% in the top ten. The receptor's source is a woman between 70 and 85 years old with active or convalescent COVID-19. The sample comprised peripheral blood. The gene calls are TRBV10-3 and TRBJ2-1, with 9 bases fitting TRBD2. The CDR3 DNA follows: TGTGCCATCAGTGGCGGGGGGGGGACTGGTTCTTTCAATGAGCAGTTCTTC. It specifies CAISGGGGTGSFNEQFF.